The rows below give T cell receptor beta chains drawn from one sample of a study of PD-L1 blockade in urothelial cancer. Generated by immunoSEQ multiplex PCR, the TCRdb table keeps only in-frame clones and is missing some. The profile shows 90,000 or so clones, almost 90% of them singletons. This specimen consisted of PBMCs, obtained around atezolizumab (anti-PD-L1) treatment. These receptors all stem from a man aged 55 to 70 with urothelial cancer. The CDR3 runs from the conserved cysteine through the conserved F or W. The D gene is left open where the match is weak. Expanded clones get a size class; other rows say once, few or many, or leave the size out.

D gene	V gene	J gene	clone size	CDR3 DNA	CDR3 protein
.	TRBV4-3	TRBJ1-3	once	TGCGCCAGCAGCCAAGAACAGGCTGGAAACACCATATATTTT	CASSQEQAGNTIYF
.	TRBV5-1	TRBJ2-3	.	TGCGCCAGCAGCAAGTCGCCGGGACATTCTGACACAGATACGCAGTATTTT	CASSKSPGHSDTDTQYF
.	TRBV5-4	TRBJ1-1	.	TGTGCCAGCAGCTTGGAAGGAGGAAGATCTGAAGCTTTCTTT	CASSLEGGRSEAFF
.	TRBV19	TRBJ1-1	.	TGTGCCAGTAACTCCGTTCCCAACACTGAAGCTTTCTTT	CASNSVPNTEAFF
.	TRBV30	TRBJ1-2	.	TGTGCCTGGAGTGTAGGCGGGGGCTACACCTTC	CAWSVGGGYTF
TRBD2	TRBV5-4	TRBJ2-7	.	TGTGCCAGCAGCAACCCGGGACTAGCGAACTACGAGCAGTACTTC	CASSNPGLANYEQYF
TRBD2	TRBV5-6	TRBJ2-4	.	TGTGCCAGCAGCAAACGGACTAGCGGGGGGAGTCTAGCCAAAAACATTCAGTACTTC	CASSKRTSGGSLAKNIQYF
TRBD1	TRBV7-9	TRBJ2-3	.	TGTGCCAGCAGATGGGACAGAGATACGCAGTATTTT	CASRWDRDTQYF
TRBD2	TRBV19	TRBJ2-1	.	TGTGCCAGTAGTCCCGGGGGCGGGGGGGGTAATGAGCAGTTCTTC	CASSPGGGGGNEQFF
.	TRBV11-2	TRBJ2-7	.	TGTGCCAGCAGCCCTGGGGACAACTCCTACGAGCAGTACTTC	CASSPGDNSYEQYF
.	TRBV7-2	TRBJ2-2	.	TGTGCCAGCAGCTTAGAACAGGGTAACACCGGGGAGCTGTTTTTT	CASSLEQGNTGELFF
TRBD1	TRBV2	TRBJ1-2	once	TGTGCCAGCAGCCTTTTAGAGTCGGGACAGGGGTACGGCTACACCTTC	CASSLLESGQGYGYTF
TRBD2	TRBV5-1	TRBJ2-4	.	TGCGCCAGCAGCCCATTAGCGGGGACGGACATTCAGTACTTC	CASSPLAGTDIQYF
TRBD2	TRBV5-1	TRBJ2-3	.	TGCGCCAGCAGCCGCCGAGGACTAGCGGGGAGCCGAGATACGCAGTATTTT	CASSRRGLAGSRDTQYF
TRBD2	TRBV5-1	TRBJ2-7	.	TGCGCCAGCAGCGTCGGGACTAGCGGGGGGGTCTCCTACGAGCAGTACTTC	CASSVGTSGGVSYEQYF
.	TRBV6-4	TRBJ1-6	.	TGTGCCAGCGGCCACAGGAATGATTCACCCCTCCACTTT	CASGHRNDSPLHF
.	TRBV4-3	TRBJ2-1	few	TGCGCCAGCAGCCAAGGTGACAGCTCCTACAATGAGCAGTTCTTC	CASSQGDSSYNEQFF
TRBD1	TRBV19	TRBJ2-7	.	TGTGCCAGTAGTACCCGACAGGGGAGCTCCTACGAGCAGTACTTC	CASSTRQGSSYEQYF
.	TRBV30	TRBJ2-7	.	TGTGCCTGGAGGTTGAGACTGTCGGAGTCCTACGAGCAGTACTTC	CAWRLRLSESYEQYF
.	TRBV5-8	TRBJ2-7	.	TGTGCCAGCAGCTTGTTTAACTCCTACGAGCAGTACTTC	CASSLFNSYEQYF
TRBD2	TRBV5-1	TRBJ2-3	.	TGCGCCAGCAGCCTAGCGGGAGGGAGCACAGATACGCAGTATTTT	CASSLAGGSTDTQYF
.	TRBV5-6	TRBJ2-7	once	TGTGCCAGCACCCTCCTGGGACAAGACTACGAGCAGTACTTC	CASTLLGQDYEQYF
.	TRBV9	TRBJ1-2	.	TGTGCCAGCACCCCGGGAGGGGGAGGCTACACCTTC	CASTPGGGGYTF
TRBD2	TRBV7-9	TRBJ2-4	.	TGTGCCAGCAGCTTAATGGGACTAAAAAAAAACATTCAGTACTTC	CASSLMGLKKNIQYF
.	TRBV14	TRBJ2-1	.	TGTGCCAGCAGCCAAGCCATTAGCGGACCCTACAATGAGCAGTTCTTC	CASSQAISGPYNEQFF
.	TRBV7-2	TRBJ1-2	.	TGTGCCAGCAGCTTAAACGACGGGGGCTACACCTTC	CASSLNDGGYTF
.	TRBV10-1	TRBJ2-3	once	TGCGCCAAACCACGTCTTGGGGCTAGCACAGATACGCAGTATTTT	CAKPRLGASTDTQYF